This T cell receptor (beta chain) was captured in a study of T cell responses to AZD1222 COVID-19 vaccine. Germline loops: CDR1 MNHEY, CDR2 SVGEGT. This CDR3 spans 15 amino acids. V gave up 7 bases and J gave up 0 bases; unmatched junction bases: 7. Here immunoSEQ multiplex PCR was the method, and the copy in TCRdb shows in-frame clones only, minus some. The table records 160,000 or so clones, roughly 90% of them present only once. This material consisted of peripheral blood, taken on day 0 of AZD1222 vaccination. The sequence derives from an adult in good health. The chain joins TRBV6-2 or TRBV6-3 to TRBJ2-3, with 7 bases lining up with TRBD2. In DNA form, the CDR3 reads TGTGCCAGCACCCCTAGCGGCCTTAGCACAGATACGCAGTATTTT. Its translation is CASTPSGLSTDTQYF.